This entry lists 32 T cell receptor beta chains sequenced from one sample in a study of shared clonotypes between healthy human individuals. Naive CD8 populations comprised CD45RO-negative cells positively selected for CCR7, excluding terminally differentiated effector memory CD45RA+ cells. Assay: immunoSEQ multiplex PCR; the TCRdb copy retains only in-frame clones and omits some. The repertoire holds hundreds of thousands of clones, with 90% to 95% as singletons. Sequencing was performed on naive CD8+ T cells sorted from blood. These receptors were collected from a woman in her 30s in good health.

The rearrangement links TRBV5-6 to TRBJ2-7; 8 bases map to TRBD2. Unmatched junction bases numbered 19, after V lost 2 bases and J lost 3 bases. CDR3 length: 19 residues. CDR1 is SGHDT, CDR2 YYEEEE, per germline. CDR3 DNA: TGTGCCAGCAGCTTTAGATTCGGTCCATCTAGCGGGCTTCTCTACGAGCAGTACTTC. Residues: CASSFRFGPSSGLLYEQYF.

The J gene is TRBJ2-5, the V gene TRBV28, with 9 nucleotides matching TRBD1. The end of the DNA aligns better with TRBJ2-7, so the J call may be wrong. CDR1 and CDR2 (germline): MDHEN, SYDVKM. The CDR3 has 14 amino acids. CDR3 in amino acids: CASSWTGASGEQYF. The DNA of the CDR3 is TGTGCCAGCAGTTGGACAGGGGCCAGTGGCGAGCAGTACTTC.

The chain employs TRBV11-2 and TRBJ1-2; 7 nucleotides match TRBD1. The J segment lost 6 bases and the V segment lost 8 bases, leaving 6 bases of the junction unmatched. This CDR3 contains 12 residues. Germline lookup yields CDR1 SGHAT and CDR2 FQNNGV. CDR3 amino acids: CASRGTVNGYTF. CDR3 DNA sequence: TGTGCCAGCCGAGGGACAGTTAATGGCTACACCTTC.

This clone was detected only a few times. Other DNA sequences within the sample encode an identical CDR3. V gene TRBV15 combines with J gene TRBJ1-5, with D tentatively TRBD1 (5 bases). Between the trimmed V and J ends, which lost 0 bases and 3 bases, there was a span of 9 bases. Germline CDR1 reads LNHNV; CDR2 reads YYDKDF (reference sequence). There are 15 residues in the CDR3. CDR3 protein: CATSRDRGDNQPQHF. CDR3 coding DNA: TGTGCCACCAGCAGAGATCGGGGGGACAATCAGCCCCAGCATTTT.

The chain links TRBV2 to TRBJ2-5; D not certain. The V end was cut by 1 base, the J end by 4 bases, with 7 bases between. Germline loops: CDR1 SNHLY, CDR2 FYNNEI. This CDR3 region has 13 residues. The CDR3, as DNA: TGTGCCAGCAGTGAAGTGGTTTCAGAGACCCAGTACTTC. Amino acids: CASSEVVSETQYF.

This chain links TRBV4-1 with TRBJ2-7; 8 nucleotides line up with TRBD1. This CDR3 region has 16 residues. V lost 4 bases and J lost 3; bases outside the gene matches: 11. The germline CDR1 and CDR2 sequences are MGHRA and YSYEKL. CDR3 DNA sequence: TGCGCCAGCAGCCCCCGACAGGGGAACGATGGCTACGAGCAGTACTTC. Translation: CASSPRQGNDGYEQYF.

The chain combines TRBV5-6 with TRBJ1-2, with 7 bases identical to TRBD1. Germline values: CDR1 SGHDT, CDR2 YYEEEE. The CDR3 is 16 amino acids. The trim removed 4 bases at V and 6 bases at J, leaving 15 bases unmatched. CDR3 nucleotides: TGTGCCAGCAGCGGTGGCTTAGGACAGGCGAAAGATGGCTACACCTTC. Residues: CASSGGLGQAKDGYTF.

The chain is built from TRBV27 and TRBJ2-7, with no clear D. This CDR3 contains 14 residues. Germline V gene sequence: CDR1 MNHEY, CDR2 SMNVEV (reference sequence). The germline V and J ends were trimmed by 6 bases and 0 bases, with 12 bases remaining between them. CDR3 sequence: CASRPGRNSYEQYF. CDR3 DNA sequence: TGTGCCAGCAGACCCGGACGCAACTCCTACGAGCAGTACTTC.

This chain uses TRBV6-5 with TRBJ1-4, with a weak D call TRBD1 (5 bases). The CDR3 totals 15 residues. Per the germline V gene, CDR1 is MNHEY and CDR2 is SVGAGI. V was clipped by 6 bases and J by 8 bases, with 19 bases between them. The CDR3 sequence: CASRERAGRLEKLFF. CDR3 sequence (DNA): TGTGCCAGCAGGGAAAGGGCAGGGCGGCTAGAAAAACTGTTTTTT.

As DNA, the CDR3 is TGCGCCAGCAGCCAAGGTACAGGAATCACTGAAGCTTTCTTT. Protein product: CASSQGTGITEAFF. The chain recombines TRBV4-1 with TRBJ1-1; maybe TRBD1 (5 bases). Trimming stripped 1 base from V and 4 bases from J, with 10 bases between. The germline V gene encodes CDR1 MGHRA and CDR2 YSYEKL. The CDR3 is made up of 14 amino acids.

The chain couples TRBV27 to TRBJ2-3; D may be TRBD2 (5 bases). CDR1 and CDR2 from the germline V gene are MNHEY and SMNVEV (reference sequence). The CDR3 is made up of 15 amino acids. V lost 1 base, J lost 1 base, and 9 bases lay in between. CDR3 nucleotides: TGTGCCAGCAGTTTATACCGGGGAGGCACAGATACGCAGTATTTT. Residues: CASSLYRGGTDTQYF.

The chain carries TRBV9 and TRBJ2-3, with D hard to call. This CDR3 spans 13 amino acids. Germline V CDR1 and CDR2: SGDLS, YYNGEE. The V and J ends lost 1 base and 2 bases respectively, with 5 bases between them. CDR3 nucleotide sequence: TGTGCCAGCAGCGTACTCCTCACAGATACGCAGTATTTT. Translation gives CASSVLLTDTQYF.

The chain couples TRBV10-3 to TRBJ2-7; 9 positions agree with TRBD1. V lost 7 bases to trimming and J lost 5 bases; unmatched junction nucleotides: 9. Germline V CDR1 and CDR2: ENHRY, SYGVKD. This CDR3 is 14 amino acids long. CDR3 DNA: TGTGCCATCACCCCGGGACAGGGTTCGGACGAGCAGTACTTC. Translating it yields CAITPGQGSDEQYF.

The V and J genes are TRBV10-2 and TRBJ1-5; TRBD1 aligns across 9 bases. The V and J ends lost 6 bases and 3 bases, in that order; junction bases with no gene match: 6. The CDR3 runs 15 residues. Per the germline V gene, CDR1 is WSHSY and CDR2 is SAAADI. This CDR3 is CASSMDRGLNQPQHF. The DNA of the CDR3 is TGCGCCAGCAGCATGGACAGGGGACTCAATCAGCCCCAGCATTTT.

The rearrangement uses TRBV15 and TRBJ1-4; D not certain. V lost 3 bases to trimming and J lost 6 bases, with 17 bases between them. Germline loops: CDR1 LNHNV, CDR2 YYDKDF (reference sequence). The CDR3 totals 16 residues. The CDR3 loop reads CATSRGRIFVDEKLFF. As DNA, the CDR3 is TGTGCCACCAGCAGGGGTAGAATATTCGTAGATGAAAAACTGTTTTTT.

The chain uses TRBV19 and TRBJ1-4, with no clear D. Between the trimmed V and J ends, which lost 5 bases and 5 bases, there was a span of 6 bases. CDR1 is LNHDA, CDR2 SQIVND, per germline (reference sequence). This CDR3 region has 12 residues. Here the CDR3 reads CASSEANEKLFF. CDR3 nucleotides: TGTGCCAGTAGTGAGGCAAATGAAAAACTGTTTTTT.

The rearrangement uses TRBV2 and TRBJ1-1, with D perhaps TRBD1 (5 bases). Germline V lookup: CDR1 SNHLY, CDR2 FYNNEI. The germline V and J ends were trimmed by 6 bases and 4 bases, with 18 bases remaining between them. The CDR3 runs 15 residues. CDR3 DNA sequence: TGTGCCAGCAGAAGGCCGGCCCTGGGGCGCACTGAAGCTTTCTTT. Translating it yields CASRRPALGRTEAFF.

The V and J genes are TRBV4-1 and TRBJ2-7; D possibly corresponds to TRBD1 (5 bases). V lost 3 bases to trimming and J lost 0 bases, with 12 bases between them. Germline V CDR1 and CDR2: MGHRA, YSYEKL. CDR3 length: 15 amino acids. The CDR3 DNA reads as TGCGCCAGCAGCCATAGACAGTTCAGCTCCTACGAGCAGTACTTC. It specifies CASSHRQFSSYEQYF.

The CDR3: CASSGVAPEQYF. CDR3 coding DNA: TGTGCCAGCAGCGGCGTAGCTCCCGAGCAGTACTTC. V is TRBV9 and J is TRBJ2-7; no firm D call. V gave up 3 bases and J gave up 6 bases, with 10 bases separating them. CDR3 length: 12 residues. The germline gives CDR1 SGDLS, CDR2 YYNGEE.

The chain uses TRBV28 and TRBJ2-1; D is undetermined. V lost 2 bases and J 3 bases, leaving 11 bases between the germline ends. The germline V gene has CDR1 MDHEN and CDR2 SYDVKM. This CDR3 contains 15 residues. This CDR3 is CASSLTAALYNEQFF. The CDR3, as DNA: TGTGCCAGCAGTTTAACGGCCGCCCTCTACAATGAGCAGTTCTTC.

The chain employs TRBV19 and TRBJ2-7, with TRBD2 identical over 7 bases. The germline gives CDR1 LNHDA, CDR2 SQIVND (reference sequence). This CDR3 comprises 13 residues. The V gene end was trimmed by 6 bases and the J gene end by 3 bases; junction bases not matched to a gene: 5. The CDR3 region is CASRGASGYEQYF. DNA for the CDR3: TGTGCCAGTAGAGGAGCTAGCGGCTACGAGCAGTACTTC. The whole variable domain, remainder taken from reference TRBV19 and TRBJ2-7, is DGGITQSPKYLFRKEGQNVTLSCEQNLNHDAMYWYRQDPGQGLRLIYYSQIVNDFQKGDIAEGYSVSREKKESFPLTVTSAQKNPTAFYLCASRGASGYEQYFGPGTRLTVT.

This rearrangement joins TRBV6-1 to TRBJ2-2; 9 nucleotides agree with TRBD1. CDR3 length: 15 residues. Trimming cost V 3 bases and J 4 bases; bases outside gene matches: 3. CDR1 and CDR2 (germline): MNHNS, SASEGT. CDR3 in amino acids: CASSDGTGSTGELFF. The CDR3 nucleotides are TGTGCCAGCAGTGATGGGACAGGGTCCACCGGGGAGCTGTTTTTT.

The V and J genes are TRBV30 and TRBJ2-7; 8 bases match TRBD1. CDR1 and CDR2 from the germline V gene are GTSNPN and SVGIG (reference sequence). With V trimmed by 5 bases and J by 3 bases, 6 bases remained unmatched. The CDR3 spans 13 residues. The CDR3 loop reads CAWEAGTGYEQYF. CDR3 nucleotide sequence: TGTGCCTGGGAGGCCGGGACAGGCTACGAGCAGTACTTC.

Written as DNA, the CDR3 is TGTGCCAGCAGCCATTCGGGGACGAGCGATGAGCAGTTCTTC. This translates into CASSHSGTSDEQFF. The genes are TRBV4-2 and TRBJ2-1; perhaps D is TRBD1 or TRBD2 (5 bases each). V gave up 3 bases and J gave up 8 bases, with 14 bases separating them. The CDR3 loop spans 14 amino acids. The germline gives CDR1 LGHNA, CDR2 YNFKEQ.

This chain links TRBV28 with TRBJ2-2; D gene ambiguous. The germline CDR1 and CDR2 sequences are MDHEN and SYDVKM. The CDR3 has 12 amino acids. V was clipped by 1 base and J by 6 bases, with 3 bases between them. The chain's CDR3 is CASSLLAGELFF. The CDR3 DNA reads as TGTGCCAGCAGTTTATTGGCCGGGGAGCTGTTTTTT.

The chain combines TRBV6-5 with TRBJ1-5; perhaps TRBD1 as D (5 bases). Trimming took off 5 bases at V and 5 bases at J, with 10 bases between the two ends. CDR1 and CDR2 from the germline V gene are MNHEY and SVGAGI. This CDR3 is built from 13 residues. CDR3 nucleotide sequence: TGTGCCAGCAGTCCAGGGATATATCAGCCCCAGCATTTT. It codes for CASSPGIYQPQHF.

The chain carries TRBV11-2 and TRBJ2-1, with D possibly matching TRBD2 (6 bases). The CDR3 loop spans 16 amino acids. V was cut by 5 bases and J by 6 bases, with 20 bases left in between. The germline V gene has CDR1 SGHAT and CDR2 FQNNGV. This chain's CDR3 is CASSQTSGGKGNEQFF. The CDR3 coding sequence is TGTGCCAGCAGCCAGACCTCCGGAGGGAAGGGCAATGAGCAGTTCTTC.

This chain links TRBV2 with TRBJ2-5; 7 bases fit TRBD2. The end of the DNA aligns better with TRBJ2-7, so the J call may be wrong. The germline CDR1 and CDR2 sequences are SNHLY and FYNNEI. This CDR3 contains 13 residues. The CDR3 DNA is TGTGCCAGCTCCCCGGGAGGCCTCTACGAGCAGTACTTC. Translated, it gives CASSPGGLYEQYF.

This sequence joins TRBV9 and TRBJ2-7; TRBD1 aligns across 11 bases. J was trimmed by 7 bases and V by 4 bases; bases with no gene match: 10. From germline, CDR1 is SGDLS and CDR2 YYNGEE. The CDR3 has 15 amino acids. The CDR3 DNA sequence: TGTGCCAGCAGCTCACATGGACAGGGGGCGCAAGAGCAGTACTTC. Its protein is CASSSHGQGAQEQYF.

The chain recombines TRBV18 with TRBJ1-5; D may be TRBD1 (5 bases). Trimming pared 4 bases from V and 5 bases from J, leaving 18 bases between. The CDR3 spans 16 residues. Germline values: CDR1 KGHSH, CDR2 LQKENI. The chain's CDR3 is CASSRKVQGRDQPQHF. In DNA form, the CDR3 reads TGTGCCAGCTCACGAAAAGTCCAGGGTCGAGATCAGCCCCAGCATTTT.

The chain employs TRBV5-1 and TRBJ1-1; D remains unclear. The ends were cut back, 0 bases at V and 3 bases at J, with 6 bases in the middle. The germline V gene has CDR1 SGHRS and CDR2 YFSETQ. The CDR3 covers 13 residues. Written as DNA, the CDR3 is TGCGCCAGCAGCTTGGCGGAATACACTGAAGCTTTCTTT. It specifies CASSLAEYTEAFF.

J is TRBJ2-7 and V is TRBV7-9; TRBD1 matches at 8 bases. V shed 2 bases and J 7 bases; nucleotides not matched to a gene: 10. Per germline, CDR1 SEHNR and CDR2 FQNEAQ (reference sequence). This CDR3 has 15 amino acids. CDR3 DNA: TGTGCCAGCAGCTTACCCGGTCAGGGGGCGAGGGAGCAGTACTTC. Translated: CASSLPGQGAREQYF. The full variable domain, its missing parts supplied by reference TRBV7-9 and TRBJ2-7, is DTGVSQNPRHKITKRGQNVTFRCDPISEHNRLYWYRQTLGQGPEFLTYFQNEAQLEKSRLLSDRFSAERPKGSFSTLEIQRTEQGDSAMYLCASSLPGQGAREQYFGPGTRLTVT.